The 26 T cell receptor beta chains reported below all come from one sample, sequenced in a study of T cell responses to AZD1222 COVID-19 vaccine. Repertoires were generated with immunoSEQ multiplex PCR, while TCRdb's copy carries only in-frame clones and drops some. The profile shows some 150,000 clones, approximately 83% of them singletons. This specimen was peripheral blood, taken on day 0 of AZD1222 vaccination. The receptors were gathered from an adult in good health.

V and J are TRBV14 and TRBJ2-7, with D possibly matching TRBD2 (6 bases). V lost 4 bases and J lost 4, with 14 bases in between. Germline lookup yields CDR1 SGHDN and CDR2 FVKESK. The CDR3 has 14 amino acids. The CDR3 DNA sequence: TGTGCCAGCAGCCCTCGGGAGAATTCATACGAGCAGTACTTC. Translation gives CASSPRENSYEQYF.

The chain links TRBV19 to TRBJ2-2, with 9 nucleotides matching TRBD1. With 4 bases clipped from V and 5 bases from J, the junction kept 14 bases outside the gene matches. This CDR3 is 18 amino acids long. Germline V gene lookup returns CDR1 LNHDA and CDR2 SQIVND (reference sequence). The CDR3 sequence: CASSKYGGQGTGTGELFF. CDR3 nucleotides: TGTGCCAGTAGTAAATATGGGGGACAGGGCACGGGTACCGGGGAGCTGTTTTTT.

The J gene is TRBJ1-2, the V gene TRBV7-8; tentative D call: TRBD1 (6 bases). CDR3 length equals 15 residues. Trimming cost V 2 bases and J 6 bases, with 16 bases left between them. CDR1 SGHVS and CDR2 FQNEAQ come from the germline V gene. The CDR3 loop is CASSLTPGAVDGYTF. In DNA, the CDR3 is TGTGCCAGCAGCTTAACTCCAGGGGCGGTAGATGGCTACACCTTC.

Concerning this clone itself: The sample holds other DNA sequences that translate to the same CDR3. J is TRBJ2-5 and V is TRBV28; D gene unclear. The CDR3 covers 12 residues. From germline, CDR1 is MDHEN and CDR2 SYDVKM. Trimming took off 3 bases at V and 1 base at J, with 3 bases between the two ends. The DNA for the CDR3 is TGTGCCAGCAGTTTGGTCCAAGAGACCCAGTACTTC. Translated: CASSLVQETQYF.

The chain joins TRBV5-8 to TRBJ1-3, with a weak D call TRBD1 (5 bases). Germline CDR1 and CDR2: SGHTS and YDEGEE. This CDR3 contains 14 residues. Deletions cut 3 bases from V and 4 bases from J, with 11 bases between. CDR3 bases: TGTGCCAGCAGCTCCGGGACGGTAGGAAACACCATATATTTT. As protein: CASSSGTVGNTIYF. The entire variable domain, with the rest obtained from reference TRBV5-8 and TRBJ1-3, is as follows: EAGVTQSPTHLIKTRGQQATLRCSPISGHTSVYWYQQALGLGLQFLLWYDEGEERNRGNFPPRFSGRQFPNYSSELNVNALELEDSALYLCASSSGTVGNTIYFGEGSWLTVV.

CDR3: CASSLGNSPLHF. The DNA of the CDR3 is TGTGCCAGCAGCTTGGGTAATTCACCCCTCCACTTT. The chain has TRBV7-2 and TRBJ1-6; D remains ambiguous. The CDR3 runs 12 residues. Trimming left V 3 bases short and J 6 bases short, with 3 bases between. The V gene's germline CDR1 is SGHTA and CDR2 FQGNSA. Full variable domain (rest looked up from reference TRBV7-2 and TRBJ1-6): GAGVSQSPSNKVTEKGKDVELRCDPISGHTALYWYRQSLGQGLEFLIYFQGNSAPDKSGLPSDRFSAERTGGSVSTLTIQRTQQEDSAVYLCASSLGNSPLHFGNGTRLTVT.

This clone was counted once. The chain joins TRBV3-1 (or the pseudogene TRBV3-2) to TRBJ1-2, with 11 bases identical to TRBD1. The CDR3 length is 13 residues. V shed 6 bases, J shed 6 bases, and the junction held 3 bases outside the gene matches. Germline V lookup: CDR1 LGHDT, CDR2 YNNKEL (reference sequence). The CDR3 loop is CASSRDRGNGYTF. In DNA, the CDR3 is TGTGCCAGCAGTCGGGACAGGGGGAATGGCTACACCTTC.

The DNA for the CDR3 is TGTGCCAGCAGCAATACCCGGGGGGGAACCTACAATGAGCAGTTCTTC. It specifies CASSNTRGGTYNEQFF. This sequence joins TRBV7-9 and TRBJ2-1; TRBD2 matches 8 bases. Per germline, CDR1 SEHNR and CDR2 FQNEAQ (reference sequence). CDR3 length equals 16 residues. The junction had 8 bases not matched to a gene; V was cut back by 5 bases and J by 2 bases.

V and J are TRBV4-2 and TRBJ2-5; 7 bases agree with TRBD2. CDR3 length: 15 amino acids. V lost 0 bases to trimming and J lost 7 bases; unmatched junction nucleotides: 8. Germline V CDR1 and CDR2: LGHNA, YNFKEQ. The CDR3 reads CASSQEAGLLVTQYF. The CDR3 DNA is TGTGCCAGCAGCCAAGAAGCGGGACTATTGGTGACCCAGTACTTC.

This chain links TRBV19 with TRBJ1-2; perhaps TRBD1 as D (6 bases). The CDR3 is 15 residues long. V shed 7 bases and J shed 4 bases, with 19 bases lying between them. Germline V lookup: CDR1 LNHDA, CDR2 SQIVND (reference sequence). CDR3 DNA: TGTGCCAGTAACGGGGGGCCAGCGACAGGCTATGGCTACACCTTC. This translates into CASNGGPATGYGYTF.

This clone was recorded a few times. The genes are TRBV5-1 and TRBJ2-1; 7 bases are a match to TRBD1. CDR3 length equals 15 residues. Trimming at V came to 4 bases and at J to 4 bases, leaving 8 bases not matched to a gene. CDR1 SGHRS and CDR2 YFSETQ come from the germline V gene. The CDR3 nucleotides read TGCGCCAGCAGCGGGGGACAGAACCATTACAATGAGCAGTTCTTC. Its protein is CASSGGQNHYNEQFF.

The J gene is TRBJ2-1, the V gene TRBV5-4; TRBD2 matches at 9 bases. The CDR3 runs to 18 residues. The germline gives CDR1 SGHNT, CDR2 YYREEE (reference sequence). Germline trimming cut 4 bases from V and 6 bases from J; bases unmatched to any gene: 17. The CDR3 sequence: CASSKKLSGSEGANEQFF. The DNA of the CDR3 is TGTGCCAGCAGCAAAAAACTTAGCGGGAGCGAAGGGGCCAATGAGCAGTTCTTC.

The rearrangement links TRBV6-5 to TRBJ1-3; D is unclear. V lost 0 bases and J 0 bases, leaving 6 bases between the germline ends. Germline CDR1 is MNHEY and CDR2 is SVGAGI. This CDR3 has 15 amino acids. The CDR3 DNA is TGTGCCAGCAGTTACTCGAAGGTCTCTGGAAACACCATATATTTT. Translation: CASSYSKVSGNTIYF.

The chain combines TRBV12-3 or TRBV12-4 with TRBJ1-1; TRBD1 matches 7 bases. This CDR3 is built from 11 residues. With V trimmed by 6 bases and J by 5 bases, 0 bases remained unmatched. The CDR3 reads CASRDRTEAFF. In DNA, the CDR3 is TGTGCCAGCAGGGACAGGACTGAAGCTTTCTTT.

This chain links TRBV11-2 with TRBJ2-5; D may be TRBD2 (5 bases). The CDR3 spans 13 residues. V shed 8 bases and J shed 3 bases, with 13 bases lying between them. The germline CDR1 and CDR2 sequences are SGHAT and FQNNGV. The CDR3 sequence: CASAFYGEETQYF. The CDR3, as DNA: TGTGCCAGCGCTTTCTACGGGGAAGAGACCCAGTACTTC.

This chain joins TRBV5-1 and TRBJ1-2, with a weak D call TRBD1 (6 bases). The CDR3 length is 14 residues. V dropped 3 bases and J dropped 3 bases, with 12 bases sitting between them. Germline CDR1 and CDR2: SGHRS and YFSETQ. The CDR3 spells CASSSLAGDYGYTF. The CDR3 region has the DNA TGCGCCAGCAGCTCCTTGGCAGGGGACTATGGCTACACCTTC.

The chain couples TRBV29-1 to TRBJ2-5; 8 bases align to TRBD2. V shed 4 bases, J shed 1 base, and the junction held 8 bases outside the gene matches. CDR3 size: 15 residues. In germline, CDR1 is SQVTM, CDR2 ANQGSEA. The CDR3 DNA follows: TGCAGCGTTGGTGGTAGCGGGACCATCCAAGAGACCCAGTACTTC. As protein: CSVGGSGTIQETQYF.

The gene calls are TRBV29-1 and TRBJ2-3; a weak D match, TRBD1 (5 bases). Per germline, CDR1 SQVTM and CDR2 ANQGSEA. V lost 7 bases and J 0 bases, leaving 8 bases between the germline ends. The CDR3 totals 12 residues. The CDR3 is CSAPGSTDTQYF. The CDR3 nucleotides read TGCAGCGCCCCAGGGAGCACAGATACGCAGTATTTT.

The rearrangement uses TRBV7-9 and TRBJ2-1, with 12 bases fitting TRBD2. Germline loops: CDR1 SEHNR, CDR2 FQNEAQ (reference sequence). The CDR3 contains 17 residues. Losses at the gene ends were 5 bases for V and 10 bases for J; bases not matched to a gene: 15. The CDR3 bases are TGTGCCAGCAGCCTGGAACTAGCGGGAGGACCTCAACAGGAGCAGTTCTTC. It is translated as CASSLELAGGPQQEQFF.

This clone has a single count. The DNA for the CDR3 is TGTGCCAGCACCCCAGGACAGGGCGGGCAGCCCCAGCATTTT. Translating gives CASTPGQGGQPQHF. This chain links TRBV2 with TRBJ1-5; 8 bases are a match to TRBD1. Germline V gives CDR1 SNHLY, CDR2 FYNNEI. This CDR3 spans 14 amino acids. The trim removed 7 bases at V and 7 bases at J, leaving 9 bases unmatched.

The chain carries TRBV10-1 and TRBJ2-3, with TRBD2 matching over 9 bases. The CDR3 extends over 15 amino acids. In germline, CDR1 is WNHNN, CDR2 SYGVQD (reference sequence). V lost 4 bases, J lost 0 bases, and 2 bases stayed unmatched. The CDR3 loop is CASSGTSGSTDTQYF. The CDR3 region has the DNA TGCGCCAGCAGTGGTACTAGCGGGAGCACAGATACGCAGTATTTT.

The chain has TRBV2 and TRBJ1-3, with D tentatively TRBD1 (5 bases). Trimming left V 9 bases short and J 3 bases short, with 12 bases between. This CDR3 has 13 residues. Germline lookup yields CDR1 SNHLY and CDR2 FYNNEI. CDR3 region: CARSPGNGNTIYF. For the CDR3, the DNA is TGTGCCAGGAGCCCAGGGAATGGAAACACCATATATTTT.

The chain uses TRBV28 and TRBJ2-3; no definite D call. V was pared by 2 bases and J by 5 bases, with 2 bases between. The germline V gene has CDR1 MDHEN and CDR2 SYDVKM. This CDR3 comprises 11 residues. CDR3 amino acids: CASSLLDTQYF. The CDR3 DNA reads TGTGCCAGCAGTTTACTAGATACGCAGTATTTT.

The J gene is TRBJ2-5, the V gene TRBV18; D gene ambiguous. Trimming left V 0 bases short and J 4 bases short, with 9 bases between. The V gene's germline CDR1 is KGHSH and CDR2 LQKENI. The CDR3 is 14 residues long. The CDR3 nucleotides are TGTGCCAGCTCACCACCGGAGTTCGTAGAGACCCAGTACTTC. Protein sequence: CASSPPEFVETQYF. The full variable domain, rest sourced from reference TRBV18 and TRBJ2-5, is NAGVMQNPRHLVRRRGQEARLRCSPMKGHSHVYWYRQLPEEGLKFMVYLQKENIIDESGMPKERFSAEFPKEGPSILRIQQVVRGDSAAYFCASSPPEFVETQYFGPGTRLLVL.

The V call is TRBV12-3 or TRBV12-4, the J call TRBJ1-1; 9 nucleotides match TRBD1. Losses at the gene ends were 7 bases for V and 11 bases for J; bases not matched to a gene: 8. The CDR3 sequence is 12 residues long. CDR3 coding DNA: TGTGCCAGCACTTTCGACAGGGGGAAGGCTTTCTTT. This gives the protein CASTFDRGKAFF.

In this sample, this clone turned up once. The chain recombines TRBV23-1 with TRBJ1-6; the D is unclear. TRBV23-1 is reported as an ORF; its role is uncertain. The CDR3 is made up of 18 amino acids. The V end was cut by 0 bases, the J end by 8 bases, with 20 bases between. The CDR3 sequence is CASSQSAGVAAEYSPLHF. The CDR3 bases are TGCGCCAGCAGTCAATCGGCCGGGGTCGCGGCTGAATATTCACCCCTCCACTTT.